The 29 T cell receptor beta chains in this list originate from one sample, sequenced in a study of OX40 agonist ivuxolimab in advanced cancers. Library preparation employed the immunoSEQ multiplex PCR assay. This immuneACCESS table, as held by TCRdb, lists in-frame sequences with V and J called but not all clones. Of the missing ones, under half trace to an unresolved V gene in checked studies; the others have no known cause. Recorded for this sample are about 35,000 clones; 78% of them occurred a single time. The biggest ten clones account for about 13% of the sample. Sample: CD4+ or CD8+ T cells sorted from blood, taken in a trial of the OX40 agonist ivuxolimab. Source of these receptors: an adult with an advanced solid tumor such as melanoma, head and neck, liver or kidney cancer.

This clone has a handful of counts. The CDR3 DNA is TGTGCCAGCAGCTTCGGTTCCCAACCCCTCCACTTT. Its protein product is CASSFGSQPLHF. The chain joins TRBV7-9 to TRBJ1-6; D not certain. This CDR3 region has 12 residues. Per the germline V gene, CDR1 is SEHNR and CDR2 is FQNEAQ (reference sequence). V was cut by 3 bases and J by 12 bases, with 9 bases left in between.

As regards this clone: In the same sample, other DNA sequences code for this CDR3. The chain combines TRBV19 with TRBJ2-7; no definite D call. This CDR3 is 13 amino acids long. Between the trimmed V and J ends, which lost 3 bases and 1 base, there was a span of 7 bases. Germline CDR1 LNHDA, CDR2 SQIVND (reference sequence). CDR3 protein: CASSIPHSYEQYF. The CDR3 DNA reads as TGTGCCAGTAGTATTCCCCATTCCTACGAGCAGTACTTC.

This clone was seen a few times. The gene calls are TRBV7-2 and TRBJ2-1; D gene ambiguous. The CDR3 has 12 residues. Germline-derived CDR1 and CDR2 are SGHTA and FQGNSA. V was shortened by 1 base and J by 10 bases, with 8 bases between the two germline ends. In DNA form, the CDR3 reads TGTGCCAGCAGCTTAGGGTCGACCGAGCAGTTCTTC. Protein sequence: CASSLGSTEQFF.

The chain uses TRBV29-1 and TRBJ1-2; 11 bases are a match to TRBD1. The V gene's germline CDR1 is SQVTM and CDR2 ANQGSEA. The CDR3 has 14 residues. The V gene end was trimmed by 3 bases and the J gene end by 2 bases; junction bases not matched to a gene: 2. CDR3 sequence reads: CSVDRTGGNYGYTF. The CDR3 DNA reads TGCAGCGTTGACCGGACAGGGGGCAACTATGGCTACACCTTC.

The chain employs TRBV4-1 and TRBJ2-3, with 8 bases aligning to TRBD2. Germline CDR1 is MGHRA and CDR2 is YSYEKL. Trimming took 4 bases from V and 0 from J; bases not matched to a gene: 12. This CDR3 is 18 amino acids long. The CDR3 nucleotides are TGCGCCAGCAGCCGAGCGGGACTAGTGCTCACTAGCACAGATACGCAGTATTTT. It is translated as CASSRAGLVLTSTDTQYF.

The chain carries TRBV27 and TRBJ1-2, with a tentative D call TRBD1 (6 bases). V was cut by 4 bases and J by 3 bases, with 18 bases left in between. The CDR3 is 16 amino acids. The germline CDR1 and CDR2 sequences are MNHEY and SMNVEV (reference sequence). DNA for the CDR3: TGTGCCAGCAGTTCACGGCTGGGGGGCAGGGACTATGGCTACACCTTC. Its translation is CASSSRLGGRDYGYTF.

The chain couples TRBV6-1 to TRBJ1-2; the match to TRBD1 covers 7 bases. This CDR3 spans 16 amino acids. Germline CDR1 reads MNHNS; CDR2 reads SASEGT. Unmatched junction bases numbered 9, after V lost 1 base and J lost 4 bases. The CDR3 spells CASSEEVAGGGYGYTF. CDR3 nucleotides: TGTGCCAGCAGTGAAGAAGTGGCAGGGGGAGGCTATGGCTACACCTTC.

The chain has TRBV9 and TRBJ2-1; no definite D call. The CDR3 runs to 14 residues. With 0 bases removed from V and 7 bases from J, the gap between germline ends came to 11 bases. Germline V CDR1 and CDR2: SGDLS, YYNGEE. The DNA of the CDR3 is TGTGCCAGCAGCGTAGCCCCTCAAACAAATGAGCAGTTCTTC. This sequence encodes CASSVAPQTNEQFF.

V is TRBV18 and J is TRBJ2-2; D could derive from TRBD1 or TRBD2 (5 bases each). The CDR3 is 15 residues long. The V and J ends lost 4 bases and 2 bases respectively, with 11 bases between them. Germline assignment: CDR1 KGHSH and CDR2 LQKENI. This CDR3 is CASSRDGFNTGELFF. DNA of the CDR3: TGTGCCAGCTCACGGGACGGATTTAACACCGGGGAGCTGTTTTTT.

The gene calls are TRBV21-1 and TRBJ1-1. TRBV21-1 is listed as a pseudogene. The CDR3 consists of 13 residues. For the CDR3, the DNA is TGTGCCAGCAGCAAAGGGAGGGGCACTGAAGCTTTCTTT. It specifies CASSKGRGTEAFF.

CDR3 coding DNA: TGCGCCAGCAGCTTGGACACTAGCGGGATAGGTACGCAGTATTTT. The encoded protein is CASSLDTSGIGTQYF. The chain joins TRBV5-1 to TRBJ2-3; TRBD2 agrees at 10 bases. V was pared by 0 bases and J by 8 bases, with 6 bases of the junction left unmatched. Germline values: CDR1 SGHRS, CDR2 YFSETQ. The CDR3 runs to 15 residues. Full variable domain (outside the CDR3, taken from reference TRBV5-1 and TRBJ2-3): KAGVTQTPRYLIKTRGQQVTLSCSPISGHRSVSWYQQTPGQGLQFLFEYFSETQRNKGNFPGRFSGRQFSNSRSEMNVSTLELGDSALYLCASSLDTSGIGTQYFGPGTRLTVL.

The rearrangement links TRBV5-1 to TRBJ2-1, with TRBD2 matching 7 bases. V gave up 0 bases and J gave up 5 bases; unmatched junction bases: 2. The CDR3 consists of 14 residues. Germline-derived CDR1 and CDR2 are SGHRS and YFSETQ. The CDR3 nucleotides read TGCGCCAGCAGCTTGGGGGAGGGGAACAATGAGCAGTTCTTC. This translates into CASSLGEGNNEQFF. Full variable domain (remainder filled in from reference TRBV5-1 and TRBJ2-1): KAGVTQTPRYLIKTRGQQVTLSCSPISGHRSVSWYQQTPGQGLQFLFEYFSETQRNKGNFPGRFSGRQFSNSRSEMNVSTLELGDSALYLCASSLGEGNNEQFFGPGTRLTVL.

The chain uses TRBV28 and TRBJ2-1; maybe TRBD1 (6 bases). The CDR3 spans 15 residues. Germline CDR1 reads MDHEN; CDR2 reads SYDVKM. With 4 bases removed from V and 3 bases from J, the gap between germline ends came to 13 bases. The CDR3 spells CASSSTGTNYNEQFF. For the CDR3, the DNA is TGTGCCAGCAGTTCTACCGGGACAAACTACAATGAGCAGTTCTTC. Using reference TRBV28 and TRBJ2-1 for the parts outside the CDR3, the full variable domain is DVKVTQSSRYLVKRTGEKVFLECVQDMDHENMFWYRQDPGLGLRLIYFSYDVKMKEKGDIPEGYSVSREKKERFSLILESASTNQTSMYLCASSSTGTNYNEQFFGPGTRLTVL.

The J gene is TRBJ2-5, the V gene TRBV18; the D is unclear. The DNA end lines up better with TRBJ2-7; the J call may be wrong. The germline V gene has CDR1 KGHSH and CDR2 LQKENI. The CDR3 extends over 13 amino acids. The CDR3 reads CASSPGLIGEQYF. CDR3 bases: TGTGCCAGCTCACCAGGGCTAATCGGCGAGCAGTACTTC.

This clone is termed medium-sized (0.01 to 0.1%). The rearrangement links TRBV4-1 to TRBJ2-1; D uncertain. CDR3 length equals 13 residues. V lost 1 base and J lost 8, with 9 bases in between. Germline V CDR1 and CDR2: MGHRA, YSYEKL. DNA of the CDR3: TGCGCCAGCAGCCAAGTTACATTCTATGAGCAGTTCTTC. Translating it yields CASSQVTFYEQFF.

This clone is deemed medium-sized. The genes are TRBV7-8 and TRBJ2-7; D unresolved. Germline V gene sequence: CDR1 SGHVS, CDR2 FQNEAQ. Trimming pared 5 bases from V and 5 bases from J, leaving 16 bases between. The CDR3 runs to 14 residues. In nucleotides, the CDR3 is TGTGCCAGCAGCCGGCTCCCGATAGGCCACGAGCAGTACTTC. It encodes CASSRLPIGHEQYF.

J is TRBJ2-1 and V is TRBV28, with a weak D call TRBD2 (5 bases). There are 17 residues in the CDR3. Between the trimmed V and J ends, which lost 3 bases and 0 bases, there was a span of 15 bases. Per the germline V gene, CDR1 is MDHEN and CDR2 is SYDVKM. The CDR3 spells CASSFLRSASSYNEQFF. The CDR3 nucleotides are TGTGCCAGCAGTTTTCTCCGTAGCGCGAGCTCCTACAATGAGCAGTTCTTC.

The rearrangement joins TRBV5-4 to TRBJ1-4; D gene uncertain. The CDR3 spans 14 residues. Germline CDR1 is SGHNT and CDR2 is YYREEE (reference sequence). Trimming cost V 4 bases and J 0 bases, with 7 bases left between them. The CDR3 region is CASSVATTNEKLFF. The DNA of the CDR3 is TGTGCCAGCAGCGTCGCCACAACTAATGAAAAACTGTTTTTT.

This clone was seen more than once but under ten times. CDR3 region: CASSQVALVAGGRGDTQYF. CDR3 nucleotides: TGTGCCAGCAGCCAGGTGGCTCTAGTAGCGGGAGGGAGAGGAGATACGCAGTATTTT. The rearrangement joins TRBV2 to TRBJ2-3, with 11 positions matching TRBD2. The CDR3 runs 19 residues. CDR1 and CDR2 (germline): SNHLY, FYNNEI. V trimming: 6 bases; J trimming: 5 bases; junction bases outside the gene matches: 19.

This clone was seen once. V gene TRBV11-2 combines with J gene TRBJ1-2; D ambiguous. V lost 1 base and J 2 bases, leaving 11 bases between the germline ends. Germline CDR1 SGHAT, CDR2 FQNNGV. CDR3 length: 15 amino acids. CDR3 protein: CASSLGGSANYGYTF. The CDR3 bases are TGTGCCAGCAGCTTAGGAGGGTCTGCCAACTATGGCTACACCTTC.

The rearrangement joins TRBV5-1 to TRBJ2-5; 7 bases map to TRBD1. From germline, CDR1 is SGHRS and CDR2 YFSETQ. V was clipped by 2 bases and J by 2 bases; unmatched bases: 9. CDR3 length: 16 amino acids. Here the CDR3 DNA reads TGCGCCAGCAGCTTACTAGGGGGCGGCGGTCAAGAGACCCAGTACTTC. This translates into CASSLLGGGGQETQYF.

This clone was seen a few times. V is TRBV6-1 and J is TRBJ1-2; the match to TRBD1 covers 7 bases. Germline CDR1 and CDR2: MNHNS and SASEGT. V shed 4 bases, J shed 2 bases, and the junction held 4 bases outside the gene matches. The CDR3 totals 14 residues. The CDR3 DNA follows: TGTGCCAGCAGTGTGTTACAGGGGAACTATGGCTACACCTTC. Protein: CASSVLQGNYGYTF.

V usage is TRBV13 and J usage is TRBJ1-1; 11 nucleotides line up with TRBD1. Unmatched junction bases numbered 2, after V lost 1 base and J lost 1 base. Germline loops: CDR1 PRHDT, CDR2 FYEKMQ (reference sequence). CDR3 length: 16 amino acids. CDR3 residues: CASSLEGQGANTEAFF. The CDR3 nucleotides are TGTGCCAGCAGCTTAGAAGGACAGGGGGCGAACACTGAAGCTTTCTTT.

This clone was found once. V and J are TRBV4-1 and TRBJ1-1; 8 bases line up with TRBD1. Germline V gene data show CDR1 as MGHRA and CDR2 as YSYEKL. The CDR3 runs to 17 residues. The V segment lost 2 bases and the J segment 5 bases; nucleotides outside the gene matches: 13. CDR3 in amino acids: CASSQNPRTGTWTEAFF. The CDR3 DNA reads TGCGCCAGCAGCCAAAACCCCCGGACAGGGACGTGGACTGAAGCTTTCTTT.

This clone was recorded a few times. The chain has TRBV5-5 and TRBJ2-2; D perhaps matches TRBD1 (6 bases). In germline, CDR1 is SGHKS, CDR2 YYEKEE (reference sequence). This CDR3 contains 15 residues. V was trimmed by 2 bases and J by 4 bases, leaving 12 bases between them. CDR3 region: CASSFGQLGTGELFF. The CDR3 bases are TGTGCCAGCAGCTTCGGACAGCTAGGCACCGGGGAGCTGTTTTTT.

V and J are TRBV6-5 and TRBJ2-2, with D possibly being TRBD2 (6 bases). There are 16 residues in the CDR3. Between the trimmed V and J ends, which lost 0 bases and 4 bases, there was a span of 12 bases. CDR1 and CDR2 (germline): MNHEY, SVGAGI. CDR3 sequence reads: CASSYSEGWATGELFF. Here the CDR3 DNA reads TGTGCCAGCAGTTACTCGGAGGGGTGGGCCACCGGGGAGCTGTTTTTT.

The chain carries TRBV7-8 and TRBJ2-7; the match to TRBD1 covers 7 bases. From germline, CDR1 is SGHVS and CDR2 FQNEAQ. The CDR3 is made up of 13 amino acids. The trim removed 5 bases at V and 4 bases at J, leaving 5 bases unmatched. The CDR3 coding sequence is TGTGCCAGCAGCCCGGGACAGAAATACGAGCAGTACTTC. Residues: CASSPGQKYEQYF.

The chain joins TRBV21-1 to TRBJ2-5; the table's D call of TRBD2 was not tested on the DNA. TRBV21-1 is a recognized pseudogene. This CDR3 is built from 13 residues. The CDR3 DNA is TGTGCCAGCAGGGAGGGAGACCAAGAGACCCAGTACTTC. This translates into CASREGDQETQYF.

The rearrangement links TRBV18 to TRBJ2-2; tentative D call: TRBD2 (5 bases). This CDR3 contains 15 residues. Germline V CDR1 and CDR2: KGHSH, LQKENI. V was cut by 5 bases and J by 3 bases, with 13 bases left in between. DNA of the CDR3: TGTGCCAGCTCATCGGACTCGAGGGACACCGGGGAGCTGTTTTTT. Translation gives CASSSDSRDTGELFF.